This T cell receptor (beta chain) came from a study of T cell responses to AZD1222 COVID-19 vaccine. Produced via immunoSEQ multiplex PCR; TCRdb's table is partial and in-frame only. The data show over 130,000 clones, 88% seen once. The CDR3 is made up of 12 amino acids. Trimming pared 5 bases from V and 7 bases from J, leaving 11 bases between. Germline CDR1 is MDHEN and CDR2 is SYDVKM. This specimen consisted of peripheral blood, obtained 28 days after the second AZD1222 dose. This chain uses TRBV28 with TRBJ1-1; D possibly corresponds to TRBD1 (6 bases). The sequence came from an adult who received the AZD1222 COVID-19 vaccine. The CDR3 DNA reads TGTGCCAGCAGTGCCCAGGGGCTTGAAGCTTTCTTT. Amino acids: CASSAQGLEAFF.